A single sample is the source of the 26 T cell receptor beta chains below, sequenced in a study of blood T cell repertoires in COVID-19. Data came from immunoSEQ multiplex PCR; TCRdb stores just in-frame clones and leaves some out. In the table there are a few hundred thousand clones, 90% of which are singletons. The source material was peripheral blood. The receptors derive from a middle-aged woman with COVID-19, enrolled during active disease.

This chain uses TRBV19 with TRBJ2-3; a possible D gene is TRBD2 (7 bases). This CDR3 has 15 amino acids. The germline V and J ends were trimmed by 6 bases and 6 bases, with 19 bases remaining between them. CDR1 and CDR2 from the germline V gene are LNHDA and SQIVND (reference sequence). CDR3 amino acids: CASRVSGGSVDTQYF. CDR3 nucleotide sequence: TGTGCCAGTAGGGTATCGGGGGGCTCGGTGGATACGCAGTATTTT.

The J gene is TRBJ1-5, the V gene TRBV27; D gene ambiguous. Germline V CDR1 and CDR2: MNHEY, SMNVEV (reference sequence). The germline V and J ends were trimmed by 6 bases and 0 bases, with 6 bases remaining between them. This CDR3 has 13 amino acids. CDR3 bases: TGTGCCAGCAGGGCTCATAGCAATCAGCCCCAGCATTTT. Translated, it gives CASRAHSNQPQHF.

The chain recombines TRBV12-3 or TRBV12-4 with TRBJ1-2, with no clear D. Trimming removed 7 bases at V and 6 bases at J, with 15 bases between. The CDR3 totals 13 residues. The CDR3: CASTASEGDGYTF. Written as DNA, the CDR3 is TGTGCCAGCACCGCCTCGGAGGGCGATGGCTACACCTTC.

The chain couples TRBV6-2 or TRBV6-3 to TRBJ1-2, with no clear D. CDR1 and CDR2 from the germline V gene are MNHEY and SVGEGT. The CDR3 contains 14 residues. The ends were cut back, 0 bases at V and 2 bases at J, with 7 bases in the middle. The CDR3: CASSYSAGNYGYTF. The CDR3 nucleotides read TGTGCCAGCAGTTACTCGGCAGGAAACTATGGCTACACCTTC.

The rearrangement joins TRBV18 to TRBJ1-3, with unresolved D. The CDR3 extends over 15 amino acids. Trimming removed 0 bases at V and 0 bases at J, with 6 bases between. From germline, CDR1 is KGHSH and CDR2 LQKENI. The CDR3 nucleotides are TGTGCCAGCTCACCACCGGTGAGCTCTGGAAACACCATATATTTT. Its protein product is CASSPPVSSGNTIYF.

The chain carries TRBV5-1 and TRBJ2-5, with TRBD1 matching 7 bases. The germline V gene encodes CDR1 SGHRS and CDR2 YFSETQ. CDR3 length equals 15 residues. With V trimmed by 4 bases and J by 2 bases, 8 bases remained unmatched. For the CDR3, the DNA is TGCGCCAGCAGCCCAGGGGACAGCGTGCAAGAGACCCAGTACTTC. Protein product: CASSPGDSVQETQYF.

This clone was counted once. This chain connects TRBV11-2 to TRBJ2-2; D may be TRBD1 (6 bases). This CDR3 spans 12 amino acids. Trimming shortened V by 5 bases and J by 7 bases, and 8 bases separated the two germline ends. CDR1 SGHAT and CDR2 FQNNGV come from the germline V gene. Written as DNA, the CDR3 is TGTGCCAGCAGCCCCAGGGGCGGGGAGCTGTTTTTT. It encodes CASSPRGGELFF. Looking up the rest from reference TRBV11-2 and TRBJ2-2 gives the full variable domain: EAGVAQSPRYKIIEKRQSVAFWCNPISGHATLYWYQQILGQGPKLLIQFQNNGVVDDSQLPKDRFSAERLKGVDSTLKIQPAKLEDSAVYLCASSPRGGELFFGEGSRLTVL.

This clone showed up just a few times. This chain links TRBV10-1 with TRBJ2-2; 10 nucleotides match TRBD2. The CDR3 is 17 amino acids. Germline V gives CDR1 WNHNN, CDR2 SYGVQD (reference sequence). Losses at the gene ends were 5 bases for V and 3 bases for J; bases not matched to a gene: 9. This chain's CDR3 is CASSPPGLASDTGELFF. DNA of the CDR3: TGCGCCAGCAGTCCACCGGGACTAGCGTCTGACACCGGGGAGCTGTTTTTT.

V usage is TRBV5-4 and J usage is TRBJ2-2, with D perhaps matching TRBD2 (5 bases). Trimming left V 0 bases short and J 4 bases short, with 10 bases between. Germline lookup yields CDR1 SGHNT and CDR2 YYREEE (reference sequence). This CDR3 has 15 residues. CDR3 protein: CASSLGGLITGELFF. The CDR3, as DNA: TGTGCCAGCAGCTTGGGAGGGCTTATCACCGGGGAGCTGTTTTTT.

CDR3 DNA: TGTGCCAGCAGCTTGGCCTTCACAGGGTTCCAGCCCCAGCATTTT. Translated: CASSLAFTGFQPQHF. This chain uses TRBV5-6 with TRBJ1-5, with D possibly matching TRBD1 (6 bases). This CDR3 comprises 15 residues. Germline V lookup: CDR1 SGHDT, CDR2 YYEEEE. V lost 0 bases to trimming and J lost 7 bases, with 14 bases between them.

The gene calls are TRBV27 and TRBJ2-5, with TRBD1 identical over 11 bases. Germline CDR1 MNHEY, CDR2 SMNVEV (reference sequence). The CDR3 is made up of 16 amino acids. Trimming took 2 bases from V and 4 from J; bases not matched to a gene: 6. CDR3 in amino acids: CASSLGAGQGGETQYF. The CDR3 DNA follows: TGTGCCAGCAGTTTAGGAGCGGGACAGGGGGGAGAGACCCAGTACTTC.

The CDR3 reads CASSPRQGYGNTEAFF. In DNA, the CDR3 is TGTGCCAGCAGCCCACGGCAGGGGTATGGGAACACTGAAGCTTTCTTT. V gene TRBV5-5 combines with J gene TRBJ1-1; a possible D gene is TRBD1 (6 bases). Germline values: CDR1 SGHKS, CDR2 YYEKEE (reference sequence). The CDR3 runs to 16 residues. The V and J ends lost 4 bases and 1 base respectively, with 17 bases between them. Looking up the rest from reference TRBV5-5 and TRBJ1-1 gives the full variable domain: DAGVTQSPTHLIKTRGQQVTLRCSPISGHKSVSWYQQVLGQGPQFIFQYYEKEERGRGNFPDRFSARQFPNYSSELNVNALLLGDSALYLCASSPRQGYGNTEAFFGQGTRLTVV.

CDR3 in amino acids: CASSLRLGTGRGNTIYF. CDR3 nucleotide sequence: TGTGCCAGCAGCTTGCGCCTCGGGACAGGGCGTGGAAACACCATATATTTT. The chain recombines TRBV7-9 with TRBJ1-3; 9 bases are a match to TRBD1. V was clipped by 3 bases and J by 3 bases; unmatched bases: 9. This CDR3 has 17 residues. Germline assignment: CDR1 SEHNR and CDR2 FQNEAQ (reference sequence).

The chain joins TRBV5-1 to TRBJ2-7, with TRBD2 matching 7 bases. The CDR3 is made up of 15 amino acids. Unmatched junction bases numbered 12, after V lost 4 bases and J lost 5 bases. Germline CDR1 SGHRS, CDR2 YFSETQ. The CDR3 is CASSPVSGTTHEQYF. The CDR3 DNA follows: TGCGCCAGCAGCCCGGTCAGCGGGACGACCCACGAGCAGTACTTC.

The gene calls are TRBV7-2 and TRBJ2-4; 8 positions agree with TRBD1. V lost 4 bases and J lost 3; bases outside the gene matches: 2. Germline lookup yields CDR1 SGHTA and CDR2 FQGNSA. The length of the CDR3 is 14 residues. CDR3 nucleotides: TGTGCCAGCAGCTCAGGGGGCCACAAAAACATTCAGTACTTC. Translated: CASSSGGHKNIQYF.

The chain joins TRBV6-5 to TRBJ2-2; D is perhaps TRBD1 (6 bases). This CDR3 has 13 amino acids. V gave up 6 bases and J gave up 5 bases, with 10 bases separating them. Germline loops: CDR1 MNHEY, CDR2 SVGAGI. The CDR3 region is CASRRRGTGELFF. Here the CDR3 DNA reads TGTGCCAGCAGACGAAGGGGGACCGGGGAGCTGTTTTTT.

The chain combines TRBV7-9 with TRBJ1-2, with a weak D call TRBD1 (5 bases). CDR1 and CDR2 from the germline V gene are SEHNR and FQNEAQ (reference sequence). The CDR3 extends over 13 amino acids. V dropped 1 base and J dropped 5 bases, with 8 bases sitting between them. This CDR3 reads CASSLGQPYGYTF. For the CDR3, the DNA is TGTGCCAGCAGCTTAGGACAGCCGTATGGCTACACCTTC.

The CDR3 reads CASSRRTGGPPDGYTF. CDR3 in DNA: TGCGCCAGCAGCCGTAGGACAGGGGGGCCTCCTGATGGCTACACCTTC. The chain has TRBV4-1 and TRBJ1-2; 10 bases are a match to TRBD1. Germline trimming cut 4 bases from V and 6 bases from J; bases unmatched to any gene: 11. The CDR3 is 16 amino acids. Germline assignment: CDR1 MGHRA and CDR2 YSYEKL.

This sequence joins TRBV30 and TRBJ2-1, with TRBD2 matching over 12 bases. The germline CDR1 and CDR2 sequences are GTSNPN and SVGIG (reference sequence). V trimming: 3 bases; J trimming: 10 bases; junction bases outside the gene matches: 10. The CDR3 has 15 amino acids. Written as DNA, the CDR3 is TGTGCCTGGAGGTTACTAGCGGGGGGCCGTGAGGAGCAGTTCTTC. It codes for CAWRLLAGGREEQFF.

This rearrangement joins TRBV11-2 to TRBJ2-1; 13 bases fit TRBD2. CDR1 and CDR2 (germline): SGHAT, FQNNGV. Germline trimming cut 5 bases from V and 2 bases from J; bases unmatched to any gene: 6. The CDR3 is 17 residues long. The CDR3 DNA follows: TGTGCCAGCAGCAAAACACTAGCGGGAGGGCCCTACAATGAGCAGTTCTTC. This encodes CASSKTLAGGPYNEQFF.

The chain joins TRBV4-3 to TRBJ1-2, with TRBD1 as a possible D gene (5 bases). This CDR3 has 15 amino acids. V shed 0 bases and J shed 4 bases, with 12 bases lying between them. Per germline, CDR1 LGHNA and CDR2 YSLEER. As DNA, the CDR3 is TGCGCCAGCAGCCAAGACCCGGACGGGGGCTATGGCTACACCTTC. Residues: CASSQDPDGGYGYTF.

In this sample, this clone turned up once. CDR3 region: CASRLDNSPLHF. The CDR3 nucleotides are TGCGCCAGCAGATTAGACAACTCACCCCTCCACTTT. This rearrangement joins TRBV10-2 to TRBJ1-6; D call uncertain. CDR3 length: 12 residues. Germline V gene lookup returns CDR1 WSHSY and CDR2 SAAADI. Trimming left V 6 bases short and J 10 bases short, with 10 bases between.

The chain links TRBV19 to TRBJ2-5; D might be TRBD1 (6 bases). Trimming took off 5 bases at V and 5 bases at J, with 12 bases between the two ends. In germline, CDR1 is LNHDA, CDR2 SQIVND (reference sequence). This CDR3 has 13 residues. CDR3 amino acids: CASSSTDRETQYF. DNA of the CDR3: TGTGCCAGTAGTTCCACCGACAGGGAGACCCAGTACTTC.

In nucleotides, the CDR3 is TGTGCCAGCAGCTCTGTAAGAGCGGGCACAGATACGCAGTATTTT. It is translated as CASSSVRAGTDTQYF. The J gene is TRBJ2-3, the V gene TRBV7-9, with a possible D match to TRBD2 (5 bases). Germline CDR1 SEHNR, CDR2 FQNEAQ (reference sequence). The CDR3 is 15 amino acids. Trimming cost V 4 bases and J 1 base, with 12 bases left between them. The full variable domain, with the rest looked up from reference TRBV7-9 and TRBJ2-3, is DTGVSQNPRHKITKRGQNVTFRCDPISEHNRLYWYRQTLGQGPEFLTYFQNEAQLEKSRLLSDRFSAERPKGSFSTLEIQRTEQGDSAMYLCASSSVRAGTDTQYFGPGTRLTVL.

The chain employs TRBV14 and TRBJ2-2, with 10 bases identical to TRBD2. Germline assignment: CDR1 SGHDN and CDR2 FVKESK. This CDR3 has 17 residues. With 4 bases clipped from V and 3 bases from J, the junction kept 8 bases outside the gene matches. The CDR3 sequence: CASSRSGTSAYTGELFF. CDR3 coding DNA: TGTGCCAGCAGCCGCTCCGGGACTAGCGCTTACACCGGGGAGCTGTTTTTT.

The V call is TRBV19, the J call TRBJ2-2; 8 nucleotides agree with TRBD2. The V gene's germline CDR1 is LNHDA and CDR2 SQIVND (reference sequence). After removal of 7 bases from V and 4 bases from J, the junction contained 14 bases not matched to a gene. The CDR3 totals 17 residues. The CDR3 nucleotides read TGTGCCAGTACCACTGATAGAGCGGGGGCAGGCACCGGGGAGCTGTTTTTT. It specifies CASTTDRAGAGTGELFF.